Following are 14 T cell receptor beta chains from one sample sequenced in a study of blood T cell repertoires in COVID-19. Some clones are missing from TCRdb's copy, which holds only in-frame ones; the method was immunoSEQ multiplex PCR. The sample contains 100,000 to 150,000 clones, roughly nine tenths of which appear only once. The material sequenced was peripheral blood. These receptors came from a man aged 70-80 years with active or convalescent COVID-19.

J is TRBJ2-2 and V is TRBV6-5; tentatively, D is TRBD2 (6 bases). V dropped 6 bases and J dropped 1 base, with 9 bases sitting between them. Germline CDR1 is MNHEY and CDR2 is SVGAGI. The CDR3 covers 14 residues. CDR3 protein: CASRRLENTGELFF. In DNA form, the CDR3 reads TGTGCCAGCAGGAGACTAGAGAACACCGGGGAGCTGTTTTTT.

V gene TRBV7-9 combines with J gene TRBJ2-3; possible D gene TRBD1, 6 bases. Trimming took 1 base from V and 5 from J, leaving 13 bases between them. Germline V CDR1 and CDR2: SEHNR, FQNEAQ (reference sequence). This CDR3 is 15 amino acids long. The CDR3 region has the DNA TGTGCCAGCAGCTTAGGAGGGGGACGGGAAGATACGCAGTATTTT. Amino acid sequence: CASSLGGGREDTQYF.

This clone was detected only a few times. The chain has TRBV25-1 and TRBJ1-2; D gene uncertain. The germline gives CDR1 MGHDK, CDR2 SYGVNS. V was pared by 2 bases and J by 1 base, with 8 bases between. The CDR3 consists of 14 residues. CDR3 sequence reads: CASSELQVNYGYTF. The CDR3 DNA reads TGTGCCAGCAGTGAACTCCAGGTTAACTATGGCTACACCTTC.

This rearrangement joins TRBV4-2 to TRBJ2-7, with 7 bases identical to TRBD2. The J segment lost 2 bases and the V segment lost 0 bases, leaving 13 bases of the junction unmatched. CDR3 length equals 18 residues. The V gene's germline CDR1 is LGHNA and CDR2 YNFKEQ. CDR3 bases: TGTGCCAGCAGCCAAGATGGGGATGGGAGCGGGACCACCTACGAGCAGTACTTC. It is translated as CASSQDGDGSGTTYEQYF.

This clone was counted a single time. CDR3 region: CASSLSRQGEQFF. Here the CDR3 DNA reads TGTGCCAGCAGCTTGAGTAGACAGGGTGAGCAGTTCTTC. V gene TRBV7-2 combines with J gene TRBJ2-1, with 7 bases aligning to TRBD1. The CDR3 consists of 13 residues. Germline V gene lookup returns CDR1 SGHTA and CDR2 FQGNSA. Trimming took 3 bases from V and 9 from J; bases not matched to a gene: 5.

This chain connects TRBV13 to TRBJ2-1, with D hard to call. The CDR3 sequence is 14 residues long. The germline V gene has CDR1 PRHDT and CDR2 FYEKMQ (reference sequence). With 0 bases removed from V and 7 bases from J, the gap between germline ends came to 10 bases. CDR3 DNA: TGTGCCAGCAGCTTAGGTACCCAGAAGAATGAGCAGTTCTTC. Amino acid sequence: CASSLGTQKNEQFF.

A single count supports this clone. The chain joins TRBV30 to TRBJ1-5, with D perhaps TRBD1 (5 bases). CDR1 is GTSNPN, CDR2 SVGIG, per germline (reference sequence). Between the trimmed V and J ends, which lost 2 bases and 3 bases, there was a span of 11 bases. The length of the CDR3 is 14 residues. The CDR3 reads CAWSTGGYNQPQHF. CDR3 coding DNA: TGTGCCTGGAGTACCGGGGGTTACAATCAGCCCCAGCATTTT.

The chain links TRBV2 to TRBJ2-7; D is uncertain. Germline loops: CDR1 SNHLY, CDR2 FYNNEI. V gave up 4 bases and J gave up 7 bases, with 17 bases separating them. The length of the CDR3 is 14 residues. The DNA for the CDR3 is TGTGCCAGCAGTGTAGTTGACACCCCCTCGGAGCAGTACTTC. Translating gives CASSVVDTPSEQYF.

CDR3 region: CASSRGTGLNYEQYF. The CDR3 region has the DNA TGCGCCAGCAGCCGTGGGACAGGATTAAACTACGAGCAGTACTTC. V gene TRBV5-1 combines with J gene TRBJ2-7; 8 bases match TRBD1. This CDR3 region has 15 residues. Germline values: CDR1 SGHRS, CDR2 YFSETQ. J was trimmed by 3 bases and V by 4 bases; bases with no gene match: 9.

V and J are TRBV28 and TRBJ1-6, with D perhaps matching TRBD1 (5 bases). The CDR3 runs to 14 residues. The V gene lost 5 bases and the J gene lost 9 bases, with 14 bases spanning the gap. Germline V gene data show CDR1 as MDHEN and CDR2 as SYDVKM. The CDR3 nucleotides are TGTGCCAGCAGTGCGGTCAGGGTTGGTTCACCCCTCCACTTT. Residues: CASSAVRVGSPLHF.

The chain is built from TRBV7-9 and TRBJ2-5, with TRBD2 as a possible D gene (6 bases). V lost 5 bases and J lost 7, with 23 bases in between. The length of the CDR3 is 16 residues. Germline V gene lookup returns CDR1 SEHNR and CDR2 FQNEAQ (reference sequence). The CDR3: CASSPAGTASAGTQYF. The CDR3 DNA sequence: TGTGCCAGCAGCCCAGCCGGGACTGCGTCCGCCGGGACCCAGTACTTC.

This chain links TRBV28 with TRBJ1-1, with D maybe TRBD1 (6 bases). Germline assignment: CDR1 MDHEN and CDR2 SYDVKM. V was shortened by 2 bases and J by 4 bases, with 11 bases between the two germline ends. The CDR3 runs 14 residues. CDR3 residues: CASSLGGRGTEAFF. In DNA form, the CDR3 reads TGTGCCAGCAGTTTAGGGGGCAGGGGCACTGAAGCTTTCTTT.

The gene calls are TRBV30 and TRBJ1-4, with D unclear. Germline-derived CDR1 and CDR2 are GTSNPN and SVGIG (reference sequence). V was trimmed by 1 base and J by 10 bases, leaving 10 bases between them. The CDR3 runs to 12 residues. This chain's CDR3 is CAWSARSGKLFF. In DNA, the CDR3 is TGTGCCTGGAGTGCGCGGTCCGGAAAACTGTTTTTT.

Notes on this clone: One end of the junction varies from germline; a read error may be responsible. The rearrangement links TRBV19 to TRBJ2-1; maybe TRBD1 (5 bases). The CDR3 is made up of 11 amino acids. CDR1 is LNHDA, CDR2 SQIVND, per germline (reference sequence). CDR3 nucleotide sequence: TGTGCCAGTAGTAGGGGCCCCGAGCGGTTCTTC. Residues: CASSRGPERFF.